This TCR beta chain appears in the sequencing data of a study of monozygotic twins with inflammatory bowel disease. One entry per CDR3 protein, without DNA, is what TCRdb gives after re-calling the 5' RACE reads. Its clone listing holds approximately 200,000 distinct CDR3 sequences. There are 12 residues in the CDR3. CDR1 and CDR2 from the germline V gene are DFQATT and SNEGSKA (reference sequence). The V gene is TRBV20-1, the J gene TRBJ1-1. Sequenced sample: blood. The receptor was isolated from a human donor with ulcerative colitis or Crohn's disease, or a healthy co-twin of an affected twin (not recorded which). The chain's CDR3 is CSAGGVGTEAFF.